This T cell receptor beta chain stems from a study of cytomegalovirus exposure and HLA in healthy donors. Looking at the study overall: Earlier results showed roughly 120 million unique TCR beta sequences derived from roughly 180 million T cells.

This CDR3 has 15 amino acids. Trimming left V 0 bases short and J 7 bases short, with 11 bases between. Per germline, CDR1 SGHRS and CDR2 YFSETQ. 13 Jbeta primers and 60 Vbeta primers were used for the PCR. TCRdb keeps only in-frame clones here, not all; method: immunoSEQ multiplex PCR. This sample has 150,000 to 180,000 clones; 70% to 85% occur once, and the top ten carry 2.1%. The chain has TRBV5-1 and TRBJ1-6; tentatively, D is TRBD1 (5 bases). The clonotype comes from a man aged 25 to 40 in good health and CMV-seronegative. The sample taken for sequencing was PBMCs. The CDR3 loop reads CASSLDGAGNSPLHF. CDR3 bases: TGCGCCAGCAGCTTGGACGGGGCGGGGAATTCACCCCTCCACTTT.